In this sample, the clone carrying this TCR beta chain turned up a few times. The antigen remains undetermined. The entry originates in a study of T-cell memory formation after mild COVID-19. General observations from the study: Among CD4+ contracting clones, most were CM and EM, and CD8+ ones EMRA. There were some responding clones in pre-infection memory, which suggested that cross-reactive memory had joined.

With 2 bases clipped from V and 5 bases from J, the junction kept 6 bases outside the gene matches. The CDR3 is 15 amino acids. The germline CDR1 and CDR2 sequences are KGHDR and SFDVKD. TCRdb analysed the 5' RACE reads with MiXCR anew, one entry per CDR3 protein. The table records under 450,000 distinct CDR3 sequences, around a quarter of them present only once. Sequencing was done on a sample of PBMCs or a T cell subset sorted from them (not recorded which). The chain has TRBV24-1 and TRBJ2-7; 9 bases map to TRBD1. This receptor was identified in an adult woman who had mild COVID-19 (a few samples of this study predate the infection). Cell type and time point are not known. The CDR3 DNA sequence: TGTGCCACCAGTGATTCTCCGGGACAGGGAAACGAGCAGTACTTC. Its translation is CATSDSPGQGNEQYF.